This T cell receptor (beta chain) was recovered during a study of blood T cell repertoires in COVID-19 (TCRdb year 2020). Broadly, across the study: Samples from collaborators originated in the United States, Italy and Spain and spanned both the acute and convalescent phases of COVID-19. The repertoires were made available in a free public database intended to serve as a resource for research on the immune response to SARS-CoV-2. Samples came from the ongoing ImmuneRACE study (first 160 participants) plus 1,254 subjects from 6 global collaborators. A de-identified subject ID, COVID-19 status, age in years and sex were almost always included in the sample metadata. Deeply sampled blood TCRbeta repertoires from subjects exposed to, actively infected with, or recovered from COVID-19 were included in the dataset. Where available, HLA class I and class II types were taken from metadata supplied by the sample provider and were not determined by assay-based typing. The prospective study material was composed of cDNA or gDNA derived from T cells, B-cell-depleted T cells, or PBMCs. The research as a whole found: Clinical and demographic metadata were provided uncurated, with the amount varying by source and participant.

The immunoSEQ Assay, a bias-controlled multiplex PCR, was used to amplify TCRbeta CDR3 regions from genomic DNA. The paper's data handling went like this. Nucleated cell counts per sample were estimated from amplification of reference gene primers within the assay. To quantify the absolute abundance of each unique TCRbeta CDR3 rearrangement, sequence reads were collapsed and filtered. Productive Simpson clonality was computed per sample as the square root of Simpson's diversity index over productive rearrangements. In its TCRdb copy, this immuneACCESS table keeps in-frame sequences only and misses some clones. Where compared with another copy, unresolved V genes explain less than half of these, and the others have no known cause. V and J calls and clone size come straight from that table; D and trimming were deduced from the DNA. The sample data list approximately 300,000 clones, and roughly nine tenths of these were observed just once. The ten largest clones add up to around 3.9% of the sample.

On this clone itself: This receptor's antigen is unknown. The sample holds no much larger clone one base away, and base qualities are not on file.

Participants in the prospective study were aged roughly 18 to 89 years, lived in 20 to 30 United States geographic areas, and enrolled through a virtual design. In the prospective study, cohorts were assigned on the basis of participant-reported clinical history obtained from a screening survey and a study questionnaire. A participant counted as exposed if, within 2 weeks of entering the study, that participant had been in contact with someone who had a PCR-confirmed or clinician-diagnosed COVID-19 case. In the prospective study, whole blood, serum and a nasopharyngeal or oropharyngeal swab were collected from each participant by mobile phlebotomists. Additional blood draws and questionnaires over an approximately 2-month period could optionally be provided by prospective study participants. Before DNA extraction, blood samples from the prospective study were shipped at room temperature or frozen.

The CDR3, from cysteine to phenylalanine, totals 12 residues. Only the CDR3 DNA is retained, 36 bases long and in frame from the first base. This chain joins TRBV1 to TRBJ1-2; TRBD1 is the table's D call and was not checked against the DNA. TRBV1 is a known pseudogene. This sequence originates from a woman in her 30s who had been exposed to COVID-19. The sample consisted of PBMCs or T cells enriched from blood (not recorded which). The CDR3 in this case is CTSLGQGYGYTF. The bases are TGCACCAGCCTAGGACAGGGCTATGGCTACACCTTC.